Given below is one T cell receptor beta chain in context. Antigen specificity is unknown. In the sorted-subset replicate PCRs, 150 to 250 ng DNA, 25,000 to 30,000 T cell genomes, was used. Only in-frame clones appear in the TCRdb table, and some are missing; sequencing was by immunoSEQ multiplex PCR. The table includes roughly 650,000 clones, 97% detected once. CD4+ cells yielded CD45RA+ naive and CD45RA-negative memory subsets. The data were taken from a study of shared clonotypes between healthy human individuals. Findings and limits, study-wide: Between a few donors, naive CD4 clonotypes were shared at a level of roughly 5.5%. Estimated richness values were generally larger in naive subsets than in memory subsets.

From germline, CDR1 is GTSNPN and CDR2 SVGIG (reference sequence). The CDR3 spans 14 residues. The specimen was naive CD4+ T cells sorted from blood. Subset specified: CD45RA+ positively selected. The clonotype originates from a woman aged 25 to 39 in good health. This chain links TRBV30 with TRBJ1-1, with 11 bases that match TRBD1. CDR3 residues: CAGTGGRMNTEAFF. CDR3 coding DNA: TGTGCTGGGACAGGGGGAAGAATGAACACTGAAGCTTTCTTT. The whole variable domain, remainder taken from reference TRBV30 and TRBJ1-1, is SQTIHQWPATLVQPVGSPLSLECTVEGTSNPNLYWYRQAAGRGLQLLFYSVGIGQISSEVPQNLSASRPQDRQFILSSKKLLLSDSGFYLCAGTGGRMNTEAFFGQGTRLTVV.